These T cell receptor beta chains were read from a single sample in a study of blood T cells in healthy people across ages. TCRdb independently ran MiXCR on the 5' RACE reads; one entry per CDR3 protein. The table shows over 700,000 distinct CDR3 sequences, with about 25% occurring only once. These sequences were also reported in another study, on T cells of mothers and their children.

The sample was blood. These receptors were collected from a boy between 10 and 17 years old in good health. Both conserved end residues are trimmed from each CDR3. Each record gives: V gene, J gene, CDR3 protein.

TRBV19	.	ASRGLHNEQF
TRBV6-5	TRBJ1-2	ASSSFRGAAANYGYT
TRBV7-2	TRBJ2-1	ASSLSSFSSYNEQF
TRBV12-3/TRBV12-4	TRBJ2-4	ASSLGGQPANIQY
TRBV7-8	TRBJ1-4	ASSLGTGPTNEKLF
TRBV7-2	TRBJ2-5	ASSVQGVGETQY
TRBV4-2	TRBJ2-3	ASSPGLSQC
TRBV29-1	TRBJ2-5	SVDWDAQETQY
TRBV7-3	TRBJ2-1	ASSLTGTSGDNEQF
TRBV7-2	TRBJ2-5	ASSVSGTDEETQY
TRBV29-1	TRBJ2-2	SVVPFSGELF
TRBV4-1	TRBJ2-7	ASSQSGGYYEQY
TRBV2	TRBJ2-5	ASSWDRDEVETQY
TRBV6-1	TRBJ2-5	ASSERRGFETQY